Below, 28 T cell receptor beta chains from the same sample are listed, as sequenced in a study of vaccination effects on CD4 cells after COVID-19. Before any sequencing was done, the ViraFEST assay used viral peptide pools to expand antigen-specific CD4+ T cells. Researchers isolated CD4+ T cells once less than twelve days of culture had elapsed. Subjects were given two BNT162b2 or mRNA-1273 vaccine doses. Only in-frame clones appear in the TCRdb table, and some are missing; sequencing was by immunoSEQ multiplex PCR. The data hold some 70,000 clones, with roughly four fifths observed a single time. These receptors have no known antigen. The sample consisted of CD4+ T cells from PBMCs cultured with HCoV-229E spike peptides, taken after COVID-19 vaccination. Source of these receptors: a human donor who received a COVID-19 vaccine.

Only one count was recorded for this clone. This sequence joins TRBV6-5 and TRBJ2-5; D perhaps matches TRBD2 (5 bases). CDR1 is MNHEY and CDR2 is SVGAGI in the germline V gene. With 10 bases removed from V and 2 bases from J, the gap between germline ends came to 14 bases. The length of the CDR3 is 13 residues. The DNA of the CDR3 is TGTGCCATCTACGAGAGGGCTCAAGAGACCCAGTACTTC. It codes for CAIYERAQETQYF.

The gene calls are TRBV6-5 and TRBJ1-2, with D perhaps TRBD1 (6 bases). Germline-derived CDR1 and CDR2 are MNHEY and SVGAGI. The CDR3 extends over 14 amino acids. The V and J ends lost 6 bases and 6 bases respectively, with 17 bases between them. CDR3: CASRQPGGGHGYTF. The CDR3 DNA reads as TGTGCCAGCAGACAACCCGGGGGGGGGCATGGCTACACCTTC.

This chain joins TRBV7-9 and TRBJ1-1, with D possibly matching TRBD1 (5 bases). Germline CDR1 SEHNR, CDR2 FQNEAQ (reference sequence). V lost 5 bases to trimming and J lost 10 bases, with 17 bases between them. CDR3 length equals 13 residues. The CDR3 DNA reads TGTGCCAGCAGCCACCTGGTCGGGGCGGTAGCTTTCTTT. It yields the protein CASSHLVGAVAFF.

The chain combines TRBV24-1 with TRBJ2-5; tentatively, D is TRBD1 (6 bases). Per the germline V gene, CDR1 is KGHDR and CDR2 is SFDVKD. The ends were cut back, 5 bases at V and 1 base at J, with 10 bases in the middle. The CDR3 sequence is 14 residues long. The CDR3 bases are TGTGCCACCAGTGGGACAGAACCCCAAGAGACCCAGTACTTC. It is translated as CATSGTEPQETQYF.

V usage is TRBV9 and J usage is TRBJ1-2; D perhaps matches TRBD1 (5 bases). The CDR3 runs to 14 residues. Deletions cut 0 bases from V and 5 bases from J, with 11 bases between. Per germline, CDR1 SGDLS and CDR2 YYNGEE. CDR3 DNA sequence: TGTGCCAGCAGCGTAGATGTGGGGGGGTATGGCTACACCTTC. It specifies CASSVDVGGYGYTF.

This clone was detected a few times. The J gene is TRBJ1-6, the V gene TRBV18; D gene ambiguous. CDR1 and CDR2 from the germline V gene are KGHSH and LQKENI. V lost 2 bases to trimming and J lost 6 bases, with 5 bases between them. The CDR3 totals 13 residues. CDR3 coding DNA: TGTGCCAGCTCACCAGACCCTAATTCACCCCTCCACTTT. Translated, it gives CASSPDPNSPLHF. Combining the CDR3 with reference TRBV18 and TRBJ1-6 gives the whole variable domain NAGVMQNPRHLVRRRGQEARLRCSPMKGHSHVYWYRQLPEEGLKFMVYLQKENIIDESGMPKERFSAEFPKEGPSILRIQQVVRGDSAAYFCASSPDPNSPLHFGNGTRLTVT.

This chain connects TRBV18 to TRBJ1-2; D gene ambiguous. V lost 3 bases to trimming and J lost 2 bases, with 19 bases between them. Germline CDR1 reads KGHSH; CDR2 reads LQKENI. The CDR3 extends over 17 amino acids. The CDR3 bases are TGTGCCAGCTCACCCCAGTGGATTTCTAGTTCAAACTATGGCTACACCTTC. It yields the protein CASSPQWISSSNYGYTF.

V gene TRBV5-4 combines with J gene TRBJ2-1; D is perhaps TRBD1 (5 bases). CDR3 length: 15 amino acids. Germline loops: CDR1 SGHNT, CDR2 YYREEE (reference sequence). Trimming took off 0 bases at V and 0 bases at J, with 7 bases between the two ends. The CDR3 is CASSLAGPSYNEQFF. The CDR3 DNA reads as TGTGCCAGCAGCTTGGCAGGGCCCTCCTACAATGAGCAGTTCTTC. The full variable domain, rest sourced from reference TRBV5-4 and TRBJ2-1, is ETGVTQSPTHLIKTRGQQVTLRCSSQSGHNTVSWYQQALGQGPQFIFQYYREEENGRGNFPPRFSGLQFPNYSSELNVNALELDDSALYLCASSLAGPSYNEQFFGPGTRLTVL.

The DNA for the CDR3 is TGTGCCAGCAGCTTAGTCCCCCTGGCAGGGGGCTCCGGGGAGCTGTTTTTT. Protein sequence: CASSLVPLAGGSGELFF. The chain combines TRBV7-2 with TRBJ2-2; 8 positions agree with TRBD1. The V gene end was trimmed by 1 base and the J gene end by 6 bases; junction bases not matched to a gene: 10. From germline, CDR1 is SGHTA and CDR2 FQGNSA. The CDR3 consists of 17 residues.

V and J are TRBV7-6 and TRBJ1-1; D unclear. The CDR3 covers 16 residues. The V gene lost 1 base and the J gene lost 5 bases, with 17 bases spanning the gap. Germline V gives CDR1 SGHVS, CDR2 FNYEAQ. As DNA, the CDR3 is TGTGCCAGCAGCTTAGTCTCGGGCAGATCAAGGACTGAAGCTTTCTTT. Protein product: CASSLVSGRSRTEAFF.

This clone was counted only a few times. The J gene is TRBJ2-2, the V gene TRBV12-3 or TRBV12-4, with D unresolved. The CDR3 has 13 residues. Trimming removed 6 bases from V and 8 bases from J, with 13 bases in between. The CDR3 protein is CASSPSPLGELFF. CDR3 coding DNA: TGTGCCAGCAGCCCTAGTCCGCTGGGGGAGCTGTTTTTT.

This chain connects TRBV6-5 to TRBJ2-5; a possible D gene is TRBD1 (5 bases). Germline lookup yields CDR1 MNHEY and CDR2 SVGAGI. This CDR3 is built from 12 residues. Between the trimmed V and J ends, which lost 7 bases and 0 bases, there was a span of 6 bases. In DNA form, the CDR3 reads TGTGCCAGCAAGGGGTACCAAGAGACCCAGTACTTC. Amino acids: CASKGYQETQYF.

This clone turned up a few times. The chain couples TRBV7-2 to TRBJ2-5, with D hard to call. Trimming shortened V by 7 bases and J by 5 bases, and 17 bases separated the two germline ends. This CDR3 spans 14 amino acids. Germline loops: CDR1 SGHTA, CDR2 FQGNSA. CDR3 DNA: TGTGCCAGCAATCGCAACGTAGGATCGGAGACCCAGTACTTC. Protein: CASNRNVGSETQYF.

There are a few counts of this clone. The V gene is TRBV6-5, the J gene TRBJ1-1, with a tentative D call TRBD1 (6 bases). Germline V gene lookup returns CDR1 MNHEY and CDR2 SVGAGI. The CDR3 is 15 amino acids. V shed 8 bases and J shed 1 base, with 17 bases lying between them. DNA of the CDR3: TGTGCCAGCCGAGTTATAGGGGGGACGAACACTGAAGCTTTCTTT. This translates into CASRVIGGTNTEAFF.

DNA for the CDR3: TGTGCCAGCAGTCAGACTAAGGGGAGCGCTAATGGGAACACCGGGGAGCTGTTTTTT. Protein product: CASSQTKGSANGNTGELFF. The rearrangement links TRBV6-6 to TRBJ2-2; either TRBD1 or TRBD2 may supply D (5 bases each). This CDR3 has 19 amino acids. V dropped 5 bases and J dropped 1 base, with 23 bases sitting between them. Per germline, CDR1 MNHNY and CDR2 SVGAGI (reference sequence).

CDR3 sequence (DNA): TGTGCCAGCAGTTTAGCCCAGGGTTATGGCTACACCTTC. Translating it yields CASSLAQGYGYTF. V gene TRBV12-3 or TRBV12-4 combines with J gene TRBJ1-2, with D maybe TRBD1 (5 bases). Trimming removed 0 bases at V and 5 bases at J, with 7 bases between. The CDR3 runs 13 residues.

J is TRBJ2-7 and V is TRBV6-5; a weak D match, TRBD2 (7 bases). The CDR3 contains 14 residues. Deletions cut 7 bases from V and 7 bases from J, with 20 bases between. Germline V gene lookup returns CDR1 MNHEY and CDR2 SVGAGI. CDR3 sequence reads: CASKPRGGSTEQYV. CDR3 coding DNA: TGTGCCAGCAAACCGAGGGGGGGGAGTACGGAGCAGTACGTC.

The chain carries TRBV6-2 or TRBV6-3 and TRBJ2-1; TRBD1 is a possible D gene (6 bases). The V end lost 3 bases, the J end lost 16 bases, and 22 bases lay between the germline ends. The V gene's germline CDR1 is MNHEY and CDR2 SVGEGT. The CDR3 length is 14 residues. CDR3 region: CASSYVIVGTKIFF. In DNA form, the CDR3 reads TGTGCCAGCAGTTATGTAATTGTTGGGACAAAGATCTTCTTC.

The genes are TRBV28 and TRBJ2-5; possible D gene TRBD1, 5 bases. From germline, CDR1 is MDHEN and CDR2 SYDVKM. The length of the CDR3 is 12 residues. The V gene lost 5 bases and the J gene lost 2 bases, with 6 bases spanning the gap. The CDR3 DNA sequence: TGTGCCAGCAGTCCAGGGCAAGAGACCCAGTACTTC. It codes for CASSPGQETQYF.

The chain links TRBV10-3 to TRBJ2-5; D uncertain. CDR3 length: 13 residues. CDR1 is ENHRY, CDR2 SYGVKD, per germline. The germline V and J ends were trimmed by 4 bases and 5 bases, with 11 bases remaining between them. The CDR3 bases are TGTGCCATCAGTGGGGGTTCTTGGGAGACCCAGTACTTC. Its protein is CAISGGSWETQYF.

This rearrangement joins TRBV15 to TRBJ1-1; unclear D gene. Germline V gene sequence: CDR1 LNHNV, CDR2 YYDKDF (reference sequence). The CDR3 runs 13 residues. Trimming removed 7 bases at V and 5 bases at J, with 14 bases between. The CDR3 sequence: CATKPFPQTEAFF. Written as DNA, the CDR3 is TGTGCCACCAAGCCATTCCCCCAAACTGAAGCTTTCTTT.

The chain employs TRBV19 and TRBJ1-3; D remains ambiguous. V was pared by 6 bases and J by 2 bases, with 14 bases between. The CDR3 covers 15 residues. Germline CDR1 and CDR2: LNHDA and SQIVND (reference sequence). The CDR3 sequence is CASSSPGTAGNTIYF. In DNA, the CDR3 is TGTGCCAGTAGCTCGCCAGGCACGGCTGGAAACACCATATATTTT. Using reference TRBV19 and TRBJ1-3 for the parts outside the CDR3, the full variable domain is DGGITQSPKYLFRKEGQNVTLSCEQNLNHDAMYWYRQDPGQGLRLIYYSQIVNDFQKGDIAEGYSVSREKKESFPLTVTSAQKNPTAFYLCASSSPGTAGNTIYFGEGSWLTVV.

The chain joins TRBV10-1 to TRBJ1-6; tentatively, D is TRBD1 (6 bases). V dropped 5 bases and J dropped 8 bases, with 10 bases sitting between them. Germline lookup yields CDR1 WNHNN and CDR2 SYGVQD (reference sequence). The CDR3 has 13 residues. CDR3 sequence (DNA): TGCGCCAGCAGTCGACAGGCGGATTCACCCCTCCACTTT. It is translated as CASSRQADSPLHF.

The V gene is TRBV10-1, the J gene TRBJ2-7; 9 bases fit TRBD1. J lost 0 bases, V lost 6 bases, and 0 bases had no gene match. Germline V lookup: CDR1 WNHNN, CDR2 SYGVQD (reference sequence). The length of the CDR3 is 13 residues. As DNA, the CDR3 is TGCGCCAGCAGGACAGGGGGCTCCTACGAGCAGTACGTC. Translated, it gives CASRTGGSYEQYV.

The genes are TRBV5-8 and TRBJ2-7; 9 positions agree with TRBD2. V was pared by 5 bases and J by 1 base, with 10 bases of the junction left unmatched. The V gene's germline CDR1 is SGHTS and CDR2 YDEGEE. The CDR3 covers 16 residues. The CDR3 sequence is CASREPGLAASYEQYV. Written as DNA, the CDR3 is TGTGCCAGCAGAGAGCCGGGACTAGCTGCATCCTACGAGCAGTACGTC.

The chain combines TRBV2 with TRBJ1-2, with D maybe TRBD1 (5 bases). CDR3 size: 13 residues. The germline V and J ends were trimmed by 5 bases and 8 bases, with 15 bases remaining between them. Germline CDR1 SNHLY, CDR2 FYNNEI. The CDR3: CASSRSMGDGYTF. As DNA, the CDR3 is TGTGCCAGCAGTAGGTCTATGGGGGACGGCTACACCTTC.

The gene calls are TRBV3-1 (or the pseudogene TRBV3-2) and TRBJ1-2, with 8 nucleotides matching TRBD1. The CDR3 is 14 amino acids. Unmatched junction bases numbered 7, after V lost 4 bases and J lost 6 bases. In germline, CDR1 is LGHDT, CDR2 YNNKEL (reference sequence). CDR3 loop: CASSLQGGWNGYTF. CDR3 bases: TGTGCCAGCAGCCTACAGGGGGGTTGGAATGGCTACACCTTC.

This clone turned up a few times. V gene TRBV9 combines with J gene TRBJ1-5, with a tentative D call TRBD1 (5 bases). The V end was cut by 3 bases, the J end by 2 bases, with 9 bases between. Germline values: CDR1 SGDLS, CDR2 YYNGEE. The CDR3 contains 14 residues. For the CDR3, the DNA is TGTGCCAGCAGCGGAGGAGGGGGCAATCAGCCCCAGCATTTT. It yields the protein CASSGGGGNQPQHF.